The 6 T cell receptor beta chains reported below all come from one sample, sequenced in a study of CD8 T cells in ankylosing spondylitis. TCRdb used MiXCR to reprocess the 5' RACE reads, holding one entry per CDR3 protein. The sample consists of around 230,000 distinct CDR3 sequences, 8.6% of them appearing once. The sequencing sample was made of blood, either unsorted or a sorted T cell fraction (not recorded which). The receptors stem from a male donor with ankylosing spondylitis or in good health (not recorded which).

This clonotype appeared a few times. V usage is TRBV27 and J usage is TRBJ2-7; D possibly corresponds to TRBD2 (6 bases). Trimming pared 6 bases from V and 2 bases from J, leaving 14 bases between. CDR1 is MNHEY, CDR2 SMNVEV, per germline (reference sequence). This CDR3 has 14 residues. CDR3 nucleotides: TGTGCCAGCAGCCCTGGGGGGACGCCCTACGAGCAGTACTTC. It translates to CASSPGGTPYEQYF.

There are many counts of this clonotype. The chain has TRBV5-1 and TRBJ2-1; possible D gene TRBD1, 6 bases. The CDR3 sequence is 13 residues long. The germline V and J ends were trimmed by 4 bases and 7 bases, with 12 bases remaining between them. Germline V lookup: CDR1 SGHRS, CDR2 YFSETQ. CDR3 amino acids: CASSPLGQNEQFF. The CDR3 DNA is TGCGCCAGCAGCCCGCTCGGACAGAATGAGCAGTTCTTC.

This clonotype was counted ten times or more. The J gene is TRBJ1-1, the V gene TRBV29-1; D might be TRBD1 (5 bases). V was trimmed by 7 bases and J by 2 bases, leaving 17 bases between them. Germline loops: CDR1 SQVTM, CDR2 ANQGSEA. The CDR3 is made up of 14 amino acids. The CDR3 DNA reads as TGCAGCGCCTGGGGGGGGTTAGAAAACACTGAAGCTTTCTTT. Protein product: CSAWGGLENTEAFF.

Concerning this clonotype itself: A junction boundary mismatches the germline segment, possibly from a read error. This sequence joins TRBV6-5 and TRBJ2-2; D may be TRBD2 (5 bases). This CDR3 comprises 15 residues. Germline V gene sequence: CDR1 MNHEY, CDR2 SVGAGI. CDR3 DNA: TGTGCCAGCAGTTACAATAGGGTTAATACCGGGGAGCTGTCTTTT. It encodes CASSYNRVNTGELSF.

This clonotype turned up a few times. The rearrangement uses TRBV7-2 and TRBJ2-5; tentative D call: TRBD2 (6 bases). V was pared by 5 bases and J by 1 base, with 11 bases between. This CDR3 region has 14 residues. Germline V gene data show CDR1 as SGHTA and CDR2 as FQGNSA. The CDR3 protein is CASSLSRGQETQYF. The DNA of the CDR3 is TGTGCCAGCAGCCTATCGCGGGGCCAAGAGACCCAGTACTTC.

The chain uses TRBV27 and TRBJ2-1, with 10 bases lining up with TRBD2. The CDR3 is 16 amino acids. J lost 2 bases, V lost 2 bases, and 3 bases had no gene match. Germline V gives CDR1 MNHEY, CDR2 SMNVEV (reference sequence). The CDR3 protein is CASSLGLAGAYNEQFF. The CDR3 nucleotides read TGTGCCAGCAGTTTAGGGCTAGCGGGGGCCTACAATGAGCAGTTCTTC.